The clone carrying this T cell receptor beta chain has at least ten counts. TCRdb ran MiXCR on the 5' RACE reads and lists one entry per CDR3 protein. The table has about 45,000 distinct CDR3 sequences, 6.8% seen once. This entry comes from a study of T cells after yellow fever vaccination. As for the study in general: Fractions of low cell number were prepared using SMART-Seq v4 Ultra Low Input.

Germline lookup yields CDR1 MNHEY and CDR2 SMNVEV (reference sequence). The CDR3 loop spans 18 amino acids. V shed 5 bases, J shed 2 bases, and the junction held 15 bases outside the gene matches. This specimen consisted of CD8+ T cells not binding an NS4B(214-222) dextramer, sorted from PBMCs, obtained 45 days after the yellow fever booster vaccination. V gene TRBV27 combines with J gene TRBJ1-3; TRBD1 agrees at 7 bases. This sequence originates from a man between 25 and 39 years old who received the YFV17D yellow fever vaccine. The CDR3 nucleotides are TGTGCCAGCAGTCCCAGAAGCCCGACAGGGCGGACTGGAAACACCATATATTTT. It yields the protein CASSPRSPTGRTGNTIYF.